Listed below are T cell receptor beta chains from one sample, sequenced in a study of cytomegalovirus exposure and HLA in healthy donors. Clones were read by immunoSEQ multiplex PCR, and TCRdb kept only the in-frame ones, dropping some. The sample records roughly 100,000 clones, roughly 80% being singletons. The sample comprised PBMCs. The source is a woman in her thirties or forties in good health and CMV-seropositive. The CDR3 runs from the conserved cysteine through the conserved F or W.

v_call	cdr3_aa
TRBV2	CASSRGTGGETQYF
TRBV11-2	CASIHGGETQYF
TRBV19	CASSMSGRRGYEQYF
TRBV4-2	CASSQDTGPRTYGYTF
TRBV4-1	CASAGTRASLPEYF
TRBV5-1	CASSTMTGFVSSTEAFF
TRBV28	CASSQTTSGTTDTQYF
TRBV28	CASSSFGTTTNEKLFF
TRBV7-2	CASSRDRFSYEQYF
TRBV5-4	CASSPGTSPYEQYF
TRBV4-1	CASRRNSGQTNYGYTF
TRBV7-9	CASSLGWGDRKNIQYF
TRBV7-3	CASSLLQGYEQFF
TRBV5-1	CASSLGQGASYTF
TRBV9	CASSTGNTGELFF
TRBV28	CASLGIAGGSGETQYF
TRBV14	CASSQVQGDYYGYTF
TRBV4-2	CASSQVGRTEAFF
TRBV19	CASSISGTNEKLFF
TRBV19	CASRTPGGQDHYGYTF
TRBV5-6	CASSLGLVEDTQYF
TRBV27	CASSSWTGRTAREQFF
TRBV7-9	CASSSHREAFF
TRBV11-2	CASSLGTSGRRYRELFF
TRBV28	CATRPDSPYEQYF
TRBV5-8	CASSFVPGNEQFF
TRBV18	CASSPGTGGEETQYF
TRBV27	CASSLGGLAGGYNEQFF
TRBV10-1	CASSQRGIDTQYF
TRBV14	CASSQGSSGAHNEQFF
TRBV6-5	CASNRQPTYGYTF
TRBV4-2	CASSQGEQGTYEQYF
TRBV5-3	CARSLNGWREQYF
TRBV29-1	CSAKGLAYEQYF
TRBV21-1	CASSKSGNEKLFF
TRBV28	CASSRDRAVHGYTF
TRBV4-2	CASSQLAGEGTGELFF
TRBV28	CASSLAGASYEQYF
TRBV27	CASSFYRDSYEQYF
TRBV29-1	CSVESDYYGYTF
TRBV6-1	CASSDSHQPQHF
TRBV6-5	CASTEWDSKETQYF
TRBV9	CASSVLGGDTGELFF
TRBV18	CASSQGPLRTVMYGYTF
TRBV7-2	CASSLRQGVYAFF
TRBV28	CASRHGVLGAGELFF
TRBV5-4	CASSSGLAREQYF
TRBV27	CASSRRGETQYF
TRBV6-6	CASSNRGSDTGELFF
TRBV5-1	CASSLAPVGEHTGELFF
TRBV5-5	CASSLDAGFSSGNTIYF
TRBV28	CASSLIRSGNTIYF
TRBV12-5	CASGPLGGRRLTDTQYF
TRBV6-5	CASVPGQGVGTEAFF